This T cell receptor (beta chain) emerged from a study of CD8+CD57+ T cells in acquired aplastic anemia. On this clonotype: Its antigen is unidentified.

Study findings and constraints: With respect to CD8+ Simpson's diversity, patients and controls did not differ significantly.

According to the study, genomic DNA was the template for TCR beta VDJ and CDR3 profiling. Using its own MiXCR run on the reads, TCRdb lists one record per CDR3 protein. Here the sample spans roughly 180,000 distinct CDR3 sequences, over 60% being singletons. Germline-derived CDR1 and CDR2 are DFQATT and SNEGSKA (reference sequence). With 3 bases removed from V and 8 bases from J, the gap between germline ends came to 14 bases. There are 12 residues in the CDR3. The rearrangement links TRBV20-1 to TRBJ2-7; a weak D match, TRBD1 (5 bases). The clonotype comes from a human donor with severe aplastic anemia or a healthy control (not recorded which). The material sequenced was sorted CD4+, CD8+, or CD8+CD57+ T cells (not recorded which) from PBMCs. The DNA for the CDR3 is TGCAGTGCTAGGGGGCAATGGCACAAGCAGTACTTC. As protein: CSARGQWHKQYF.